This is a list of T cell receptor beta chains from one sample in a study of blood T cells in healthy people across ages. MiXCR was run by TCRdb on the 5' RACE reads, yielding one entry per CDR3 protein. The sample carries some 700,000 distinct CDR3 sequences, roughly 47% recorded once. The source material was blood. The receptors derive from an older woman in good health. The CDR3 runs from the conserved cysteine through the conserved F or W. The order of the fields is J gene, V gene, D gene, clone size, CDR3 DNA, CDR3 protein. D genes are given only for firm matches. Clone size is given for some rows only: seen once, a few or many times, or a class if the clone is expanded.

j_call: TRBJ1-1; v_call: TRBV27; d_call: NA; clone_size: NA; cdr3_nt: TGTGCCAGCAGCTCCCCCGGAGGGGAGGACACTGAAGCTTTCTTT; cdr3_aa: CASSSPGGEDTEAFF
j_call: TRBJ2-3; v_call: TRBV10-3; d_call: NA; clone_size: NA; cdr3_nt: TGTGCCATCGGCCAGACTAGTACTAGCACAGATACGCAGTATTTT; cdr3_aa: CAIGQTSTSTDTQYF
j_call: TRBJ2-1; v_call: TRBV20-1; d_call: NA; clone_size: many; cdr3_nt: TGCAGTGCTAGAGATCTTCGGGGAGCGAACTACAATGAGCAGTTCTTC; cdr3_aa: CSARDLRGANYNEQFF
j_call: TRBJ2-4; v_call: TRBV11-2; d_call: TRBD1; clone_size: NA; cdr3_nt: TGTGCCAGCAGCTCCTCCAGGGGCAGGGGGATAAACATTCAGTACTTC; cdr3_aa: CASSSSRGRGINIQYF
j_call: TRBJ1-1; v_call: TRBV28; d_call: TRBD1; clone_size: once; cdr3_nt: TGTGCCAGCAGCCCCGGGACAGGCTTTAATCTTGGTGAAGCTTTCTTT; cdr3_aa: CASSPGTGFNLGEAFF
j_call: TRBJ2-1; v_call: TRBV20-1; d_call: TRBD1; clone_size: once; cdr3_nt: TGCAGTGCGAATCCGGGACAGCCTGGGCAGTTCTTC; cdr3_aa: CSANPGQPGQFF
j_call: TRBJ2-1; v_call: TRBV11-3; d_call: TRBD2; clone_size: NA; cdr3_nt: TGTGCCAGCAGCTTATTCGGCGGGAGAGGATACAATGAGCAGTTCTTC; cdr3_aa: CASSLFGGRGYNEQFF
j_call: TRBJ2-7; v_call: TRBV7-9; d_call: TRBD1; clone_size: NA; cdr3_nt: TGTGCCAGCAGCTACACAGGGGAAGGGTACTACGAGCAGTACTTC; cdr3_aa: CASSYTGEGYYEQYF
j_call: TRBJ1-6; v_call: TRBV7-3; d_call: TRBD1; clone_size: few; cdr3_nt: TGTGCCAGCAGCTTCAAAGGGGGCAATTCACCCCTCCACTTT; cdr3_aa: CASSFKGGNSPLHF
j_call: TRBJ2-1; v_call: TRBV25-1; d_call: NA; clone_size: NA; cdr3_nt: TGTGCCAGCAGGGGGACCACCTACAATGAGCAGTTCTTC; cdr3_aa: CASRGTTYNEQFF
j_call: TRBJ1-5; v_call: TRBV3-1; d_call: TRBD1; clone_size: NA; cdr3_nt: TGTGCCAGCAGCCAGGCGGGACAGGGGACACAGCCCCAGCATTTT; cdr3_aa: CASSQAGQGTQPQHF
j_call: TRBJ2-5; v_call: TRBV29-1; d_call: TRBD1; clone_size: few; cdr3_nt: TGCAGCGCCGACACGGGACAGACGACCGCGCAGTACTTC; cdr3_aa: CSADTGQTTAQYF
j_call: TRBJ1-1; v_call: TRBV11-2; d_call: NA; clone_size: many; cdr3_nt: TGTGCCAGCAGCTTAGGGCCCCTGAACACTGAAGCTTTCTTT; cdr3_aa: CASSLGPLNTEAFF
j_call: TRBJ2-2; v_call: TRBV9; d_call: NA; clone_size: NA; cdr3_nt: TGTGCCAGCAGCGTAGAGGTCCTGAGCGGGGAGCTGTTTTTT; cdr3_aa: CASSVEVLSGELFF
j_call: TRBJ1-5; v_call: TRBV6-2/TRBV6-3; d_call: NA; clone_size: NA; cdr3_nt: TGTGCCAGCAACGCCGATCCGGGAAGTCTAGGTGGGCAGCCCCAGCATTTT; cdr3_aa: CASNADPGSLGGQPQHF
j_call: TRBJ2-1; v_call: TRBV6-2/TRBV6-3; d_call: TRBD2; clone_size: NA; cdr3_nt: TGTGCCAGCAGCTATAGGGGACTAGCGGGAGTGGGGTTCTTC; cdr3_aa: CASSYRGLAGVGFF
j_call: TRBJ2-7; v_call: TRBV29-1; d_call: NA; clone_size: few; cdr3_nt: TGCAGCGTTGGTCACGGCGGCTCCTACAATGAGCAGTACTTC; cdr3_aa: CSVGHGGSYNEQYF
j_call: TRBJ2-7; v_call: TRBV24-1; d_call: NA; clone_size: NA; cdr3_nt: TGTGCCACCAGTGATTTCTCTTTGGGGGGTGAGCAGTACTTC; cdr3_aa: CATSDFSLGGEQYF
j_call: TRBJ2-5; v_call: TRBV9; d_call: NA; clone_size: few; cdr3_nt: TGTGCCAGCAGCGACACCCCAGGGGTCCTAGTGACCCAGTACTTC; cdr3_aa: CASSDTPGVLVTQYF
j_call: TRBJ1-4; v_call: TRBV30; d_call: NA; clone_size: NA; cdr3_nt: TGTGCCCGCCAGGAGTCGGGTAATGAAAAACTGTTTTTT; cdr3_aa: CARQESGNEKLFF
j_call: TRBJ2-5; v_call: TRBV11-2; d_call: TRBD2; clone_size: NA; cdr3_nt: TGTGCCAGCAGCTTCAGCCCGGGAGGTAGAAGGGAGACCCAGTACTTC; cdr3_aa: CASSFSPGGRRETQYF
j_call: TRBJ2-5; v_call: TRBV7-9; d_call: NA; clone_size: few; cdr3_nt: TGTGCCAGCAGCCCCTCGGCGGGGGCGAAGGCGGATGAGCAGTACTTC; cdr3_aa: CASSPSAGAKADEQYF
j_call: TRBJ2-5; v_call: TRBV5-1; d_call: TRBD2; clone_size: NA; cdr3_nt: TGCGCCAGCAGCTCGCTAGCGGGATTGAGAAATGAGCAGTACTTC; cdr3_aa: CASSSLAGLRNEQYF
j_call: TRBJ2-1; v_call: TRBV18; d_call: TRBD1; clone_size: few; cdr3_nt: TGTGCCAGCTCAGGACAGGGGGTTCAGTACAATGAGCAGTTCTTC; cdr3_aa: CASSGQGVQYNEQFF
j_call: TRBJ2-1; v_call: TRBV7-8; d_call: NA; clone_size: NA; cdr3_nt: TGTGCCAGCAGCTCCGGAGGGGGACCCTACAATGAGCAGTTCTTC; cdr3_aa: CASSSGGGPYNEQFF
j_call: TRBJ2-1; v_call: TRBV5-6; d_call: NA; clone_size: few; cdr3_nt: TGTGCCAGCAGCTTGGCGAGTAGCGGCCTAGGCTCCTACAATGAGCAGTTCTTC; cdr3_aa: CASSLASSGLGSYNEQFF
j_call: TRBJ2-7; v_call: TRBV12-3/TRBV12-4; d_call: TRBD1; clone_size: NA; cdr3_nt: TGTGCCAGCAGGGGACAGGGGGCGCCGCACGAGCAGTACTTC; cdr3_aa: CASRGQGAPHEQYF
j_call: TRBJ2-3; v_call: TRBV29-1; d_call: NA; clone_size: few; cdr3_nt: TGCAGCGTTGGGGACGTAGATACGCAGTATTTT; cdr3_aa: CSVGDVDTQYF
j_call: TRBJ1-2; v_call: TRBV25-1; d_call: TRBD1; clone_size: few; cdr3_nt: TGTGCCAGCACTGATATACAGGGGGGCTACACCTTC; cdr3_aa: CASTDIQGGYTF
j_call: TRBJ1-2; v_call: TRBV2; d_call: NA; clone_size: few; cdr3_nt: TGTGCCAGCAGTGAACAGTTAAACTATGGCTACACCTTC; cdr3_aa: CASSEQLNYGYTF
j_call: TRBJ2-5; v_call: TRBV15; d_call: NA; clone_size: NA; cdr3_nt: TGTGCCACCAGCAGTCCTCCCGACGGGACAAATGAGCAGTACTTC; cdr3_aa: CATSSPPDGTNEQYF
j_call: TRBJ1-2; v_call: TRBV28; d_call: NA; clone_size: NA; cdr3_nt: TGTGCCAGCAGTTTGGGGGTTACGAATGGCTACACCTTC; cdr3_aa: CASSLGVTNGYTF
j_call: TRBJ2-1; v_call: TRBV5-1; d_call: TRBD2; clone_size: NA; cdr3_nt: TGCGCCAGCAGCGATAGGGCCCTCGAACTAGCGAGCTCCTACAATGAGCAGTTCTTC; cdr3_aa: CASSDRALELASSYNEQFF
j_call: TRBJ2-5; v_call: TRBV28; d_call: NA; clone_size: NA; cdr3_nt: TGTGCCGTCGCCCCTGGAGGGCGGGAAGAGACCCAGTACTTC; cdr3_aa: CAVAPGGREETQYF
j_call: TRBJ2-7; v_call: TRBV20-1; d_call: TRBD1; clone_size: NA; cdr3_nt: TGCAGTGCCTGGGAGGACAGGGAATACGAGCAGTACTTC; cdr3_aa: CSAWEDREYEQYF
j_call: TRBJ1-4; v_call: TRBV28; d_call: TRBD1; clone_size: once; cdr3_nt: TGTGCCAGCACCCATCGAGGGACAGGGGGCGAAAAACTGTTTTTT; cdr3_aa: CASTHRGTGGEKLFF
j_call: TRBJ1-1; v_call: TRBV7-6; d_call: NA; clone_size: NA; cdr3_nt: TGTGCCAGCAGCTTAGGCCCAGGAGAGAACACTGAAGCTTTCTTT; cdr3_aa: CASSLGPGENTEAFF
j_call: TRBJ2-7; v_call: TRBV5-5; d_call: NA; clone_size: few; cdr3_nt: TGTGCCAGCAGCCCCAAGGGTACAACCTACGAGCAGTACTTC; cdr3_aa: CASSPKGTTYEQYF
j_call: TRBJ1-2; v_call: TRBV6-4; d_call: NA; clone_size: NA; cdr3_nt: TGTGCCAGCAGTGACGATACCGGGACTTATGGCTACACCTTC; cdr3_aa: CASSDDTGTYGYTF
j_call: TRBJ2-3; v_call: TRBV7-9; d_call: NA; clone_size: few; cdr3_nt: TGTGCCAGCAGCCATACAGGGAAGGGTCCAGATACGCAGTATTTT; cdr3_aa: CASSHTGKGPDTQYF
j_call: TRBJ2-3; v_call: TRBV11-1; d_call: TRBD2; clone_size: NA; cdr3_nt: TGTGCCAGCAGCTTCGGGACTAGCGGGGGAGCGGATACGCAGTATTTT; cdr3_aa: CASSFGTSGGADTQYF
j_call: TRBJ1-1; v_call: TRBV12-3/TRBV12-4; d_call: NA; clone_size: NA; cdr3_nt: TGTGCCATCCAAACTGGGTCCGGTGAAGCTTTCTTT; cdr3_aa: CAIQTGSGEAFF
j_call: TRBJ2-5; v_call: TRBV9; d_call: TRBD2; clone_size: few; cdr3_nt: TGTGCCAGCAGCGTAGAATACGGCGGGGGGTTGGGGGAGACCCAGTACTTC; cdr3_aa: CASSVEYGGGLGETQYF
j_call: TRBJ2-1; v_call: TRBV6-2/TRBV6-3; d_call: TRBD2; clone_size: few; cdr3_nt: TGTGCCAGCAAGCACAATAGCGGGAGCAATGAGCAGTTCTTC; cdr3_aa: CASKHNSGSNEQFF
j_call: TRBJ2-1; v_call: TRBV7-2; d_call: TRBD2; clone_size: NA; cdr3_nt: TGTGCCAGCAGCAACCCCCTGACTAGCGGGGGGGGTAGTGAGCAGTTCTTC; cdr3_aa: CASSNPLTSGGGSEQFF
j_call: TRBJ2-2; v_call: TRBV7-9; d_call: NA; clone_size: once; cdr3_nt: TGTGCCAGCAGCTTCCGGGACAAGAACACCGGGGAGCTGTTTTTT; cdr3_aa: CASSFRDKNTGELFF
j_call: TRBJ1-5; v_call: TRBV15; d_call: NA; clone_size: NA; cdr3_nt: TGTGCCACCAGCAGAGATGGGATCAGAAACAATCAGCCCCAGCATTTT; cdr3_aa: CATSRDGIRNNQPQHF
j_call: TRBJ1-1; v_call: TRBV3-1; d_call: NA; clone_size: NA; cdr3_nt: TGTGCCAGCAGCCAAGATCCAAGGAACACTGAAGCTTTCTTT; cdr3_aa: CASSQDPRNTEAFF
j_call: TRBJ2-3; v_call: TRBV6-1; d_call: TRBD2; clone_size: NA; cdr3_nt: TGTGCCAGCAAACCGACTAGCGGGGGGGGGCATACGCAGTATTTT; cdr3_aa: CASKPTSGGGHTQYF
j_call: TRBJ2-7; v_call: TRBV28; d_call: NA; clone_size: NA; cdr3_nt: TGTGCCAGCAATCCATTCGGGGGGGACAGGAACTCCTACGAGCAGTACTTC; cdr3_aa: CASNPFGGDRNSYEQYF
j_call: TRBJ1-1; v_call: TRBV6-5; d_call: NA; clone_size: NA; cdr3_nt: TGTGCCAGTCACCTGGAGGGGGACACTGAAGCTTTCTTT; cdr3_aa: CASHLEGDTEAFF
j_call: TRBJ2-7; v_call: TRBV6-6; d_call: NA; clone_size: many; cdr3_nt: TGTGCCAGCAGTTACCGGGATTACGAGCAGTACTTC; cdr3_aa: CASSYRDYEQYF
j_call: TRBJ2-1; v_call: TRBV11-2; d_call: TRBD2; clone_size: few; cdr3_nt: TGTGCCAGCAGCTTAGGGGGACTAGCGGGTTACAATGAGCAGTTCTTC; cdr3_aa: CASSLGGLAGYNEQFF
j_call: TRBJ2-1; v_call: TRBV25-1; d_call: TRBD2; clone_size: few; cdr3_nt: TGTGCCAGCAGCGCTACTAGCGGGTGGGACAATGAGCAGTTCTTC; cdr3_aa: CASSATSGWDNEQFF
j_call: TRBJ1-2; v_call: TRBV20-1; d_call: NA; clone_size: few; cdr3_nt: TGCAGTGCCCTTTCCGGCTACACCTTC; cdr3_aa: CSALSGYTF
j_call: TRBJ1-1; v_call: TRBV10-3; d_call: NA; clone_size: few; cdr3_nt: TGTGCCATCAGTGAGAAGAGTGGGACCGAAGCTTTCTTT; cdr3_aa: CAISEKSGTEAFF
j_call: TRBJ2-5; v_call: TRBV6-2/TRBV6-3; d_call: NA; clone_size: few; cdr3_nt: TGTGCCAGCAGTCACCGGGAGCCCCCAGAGACCCAGTACTTC; cdr3_aa: CASSHREPPETQYF